This T cell receptor beta chain was identified in a study of cytomegalovirus exposure and HLA in healthy donors. Points from the study as a whole: Available immune exposure information covered CMV serostatus only.

A note on this clone: The antigen remains undetermined.

The PCR employed 60 Vbeta primers together with 13 Jbeta primers. Libraries were prepared by immunoSEQ multiplex PCR; TCRdb keeps only in-frame clonotypes and omits some of them. This sample's clone table lists 50,000 or so clones. The CDR3 loop spans 13 amino acids. CDR1 is MNHNS, CDR2 SASEGT, per germline. The V end was cut by 10 bases, the J end by 2 bases, with 14 bases between. This TCR was sampled from a woman aged 60-70 years in good health and CMV-seropositive. The chain employs TRBV6-1 and TRBJ2-5; D remains ambiguous. Material: PBMCs. The CDR3, as DNA: TGTGCCACCCTGGTTAGTGGTCAAGAGACCCAGTACTTC. This encodes CATLVSGQETQYF.